This T cell receptor beta chain was captured in a study of control samples from healthy donors and cancer patients. CDR1 and CDR2 (germline): MNHEY, SMNVEV (reference sequence). V was shortened by 2 bases and J by 4 bases, with 12 bases between the two germline ends. The CDR3 has 15 amino acids. Assay: immunoSEQ multiplex PCR; the TCRdb copy retains only in-frame clones and omits some. The repertoire consists of roughly 190,000 clones, with around 93% occurring once and the leading ten covering 1.5% to 2%. The rearrangement links TRBV27 to TRBJ1-3; unclear D gene. The TCR comes from a man aged 25 to 40 in good health. Source material: blood. The CDR3 DNA is TGTGCCAGCAGTTTAGCCTTTGCTGAGGGAAACACCATATATTTT. This translates into CASSLAFAEGNTIYF.